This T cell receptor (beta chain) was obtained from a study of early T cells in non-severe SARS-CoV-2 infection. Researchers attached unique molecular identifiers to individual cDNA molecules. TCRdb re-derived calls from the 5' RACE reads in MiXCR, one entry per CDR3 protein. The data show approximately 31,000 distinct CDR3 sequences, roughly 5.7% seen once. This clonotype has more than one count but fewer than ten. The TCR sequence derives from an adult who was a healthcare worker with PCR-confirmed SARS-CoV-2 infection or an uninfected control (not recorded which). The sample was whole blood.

The CDR3 coding sequence is TGTGCCAGCAGCCAACGTATGGGGGTATCTTACTATGGCTACACCTTC. Protein: CASSQRMGVSYYGYTF. The chain joins TRBV13 to TRBJ1-2; TRBD1 might be the D (5 bases). The V end was cut by 5 bases, the J end by 3 bases, with 19 bases between. The CDR3 runs to 16 residues. Germline CDR1 and CDR2: PRHDT and FYEKMQ (reference sequence).